This TCR beta chain was recorded in a study of cytomegalovirus exposure and HLA in healthy donors. Regarding the study as a whole: First-cohort TCR clusters tended to co-occur in the 90 to 150 validation repertoires, a later analysis found.

The validation cohort, a group of some 120 subjects, included the donors and was separate from the roughly 600-subject first cohort. Here immunoSEQ multiplex PCR was the method, and the copy in TCRdb shows in-frame clones only, minus some. Found here are around 180,000 clones, roughly 82% of them singletons; the top ten hold more than 1.1%. The CDR3 is 16 residues long. V dropped 3 bases and J dropped 0; count of bases not matched to a gene: 2. Germline CDR1 is PRHDT and CDR2 is FYEKMQ (reference sequence). The count of this clone is one. Its cognate antigen is unknown. V usage is TRBV13 and J usage is TRBJ2-6, with TRBD1 identical over 7 bases. What was sequenced was PBMCs. This TCR derives from a woman aged 18-35 years in good health and CMV-seronegative. The CDR3 loop is CASSLGQISGANVLTF. CDR3 nucleotide sequence: TGTGCCAGCAGCTTGGGACAGATCTCTGGGGCCAACGTCCTGACTTTC.